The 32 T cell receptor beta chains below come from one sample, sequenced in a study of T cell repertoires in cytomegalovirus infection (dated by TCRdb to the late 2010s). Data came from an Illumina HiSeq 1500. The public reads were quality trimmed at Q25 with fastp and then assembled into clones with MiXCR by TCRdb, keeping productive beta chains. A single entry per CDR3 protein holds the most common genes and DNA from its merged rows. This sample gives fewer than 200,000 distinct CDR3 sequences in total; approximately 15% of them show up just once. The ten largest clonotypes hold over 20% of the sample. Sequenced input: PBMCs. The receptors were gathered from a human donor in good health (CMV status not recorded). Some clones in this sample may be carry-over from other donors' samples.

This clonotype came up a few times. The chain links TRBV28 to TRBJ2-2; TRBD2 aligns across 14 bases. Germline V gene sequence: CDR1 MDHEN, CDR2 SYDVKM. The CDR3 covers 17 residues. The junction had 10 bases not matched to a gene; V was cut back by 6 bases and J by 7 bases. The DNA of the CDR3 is TGTGCCAGCAGATCCCCCGGGACTAGCGGGAGAGTCGGGGAGCTGTTTTTT. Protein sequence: CASRSPGTSGRVGELFF.

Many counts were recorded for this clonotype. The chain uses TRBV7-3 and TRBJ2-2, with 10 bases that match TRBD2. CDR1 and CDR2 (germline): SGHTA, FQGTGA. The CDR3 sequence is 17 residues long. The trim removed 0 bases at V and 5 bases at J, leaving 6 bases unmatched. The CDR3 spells CASSLTLSGRATGELFF. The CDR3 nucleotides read TGTGCCAGCAGCTTAACCCTCAGCGGGAGGGCGACCGGGGAGCTGTTTTTT. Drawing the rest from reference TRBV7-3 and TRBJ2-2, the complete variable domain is GAGVSQTPSNKVTEKGKYVELRCDPISGHTALYWYRQSLGQGPEFLIYFQGTGAADDSGLPNDRFFAVRPEGSVSTLKIQRTERGDSAVYLCASSLTLSGRATGELFFGEGSRLTVL.

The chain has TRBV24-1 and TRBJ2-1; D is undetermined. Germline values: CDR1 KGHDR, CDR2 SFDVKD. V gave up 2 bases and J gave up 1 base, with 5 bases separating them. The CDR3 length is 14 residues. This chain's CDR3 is CATSDSLSYNEQFF. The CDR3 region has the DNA TGTGCCACCAGTGATTCGCTTTCCTACAATGAGCAGTTCTTC.

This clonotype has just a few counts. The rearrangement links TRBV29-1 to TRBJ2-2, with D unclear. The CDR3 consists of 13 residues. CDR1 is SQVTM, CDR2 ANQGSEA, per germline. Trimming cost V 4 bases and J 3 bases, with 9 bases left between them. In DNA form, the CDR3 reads TGCAGCGTTGGGTCCAGCGACACCGGGGAGCTGTTTTTT. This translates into CSVGSSDTGELFF.

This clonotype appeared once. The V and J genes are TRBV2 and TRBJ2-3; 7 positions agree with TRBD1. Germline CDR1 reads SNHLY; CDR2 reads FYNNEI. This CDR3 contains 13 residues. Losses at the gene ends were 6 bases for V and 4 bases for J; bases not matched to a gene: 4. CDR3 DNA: TGTGCCAGCAGGGGGCAGGGGGCAGATACGCAGTATTTT. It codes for CASRGQGADTQYF.

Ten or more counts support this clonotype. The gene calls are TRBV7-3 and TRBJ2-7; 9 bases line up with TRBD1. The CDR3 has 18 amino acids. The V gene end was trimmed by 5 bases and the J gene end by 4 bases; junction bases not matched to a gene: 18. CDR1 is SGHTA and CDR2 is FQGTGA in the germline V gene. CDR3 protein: CASSLRSGTGRGVYEQYF. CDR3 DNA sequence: TGTGCCAGCAGCCTCAGAAGCGGGACAGGGCGAGGGGTTTACGAGCAGTACTTC.

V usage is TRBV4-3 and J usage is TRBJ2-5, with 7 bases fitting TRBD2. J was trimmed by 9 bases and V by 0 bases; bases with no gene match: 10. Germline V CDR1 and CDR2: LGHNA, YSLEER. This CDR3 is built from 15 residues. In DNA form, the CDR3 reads TGCGCCAGCAGCCAAGATCCCTCGAGAGGGAGGGCCCAGTACTTC. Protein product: CASSQDPSRGRAQYF.

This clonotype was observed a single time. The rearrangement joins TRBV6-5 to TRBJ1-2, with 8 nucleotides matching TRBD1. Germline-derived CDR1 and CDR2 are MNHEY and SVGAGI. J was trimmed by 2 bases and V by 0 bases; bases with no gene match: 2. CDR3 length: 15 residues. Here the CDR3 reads CASSYSGQENYGYTF. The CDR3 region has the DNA TGTGCCAGCAGTTACTCGGGACAGGAAAACTATGGCTACACCTTC.

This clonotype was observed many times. The CDR3 is CASSLVQGLYDGYTF. The DNA for the CDR3 is TGTGCCAGCAGCTTAGTGCAGGGACTCTACGATGGCTACACCTTC. J is TRBJ1-2 and V is TRBV7-2, with a weak D call TRBD1 (5 bases). Trimming cost V 1 base and J 6 bases, with 15 bases left between them. This CDR3 spans 15 amino acids. Germline CDR1 reads SGHTA; CDR2 reads FQGNSA.

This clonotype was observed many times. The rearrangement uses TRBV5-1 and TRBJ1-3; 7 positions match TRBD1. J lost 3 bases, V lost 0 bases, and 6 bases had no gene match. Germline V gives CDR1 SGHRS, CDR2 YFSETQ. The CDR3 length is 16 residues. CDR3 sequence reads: CASSLEGTANGNTIYF. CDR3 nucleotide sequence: TGCGCCAGCAGCTTGGAGGGGACAGCAAATGGAAACACCATATATTTT.

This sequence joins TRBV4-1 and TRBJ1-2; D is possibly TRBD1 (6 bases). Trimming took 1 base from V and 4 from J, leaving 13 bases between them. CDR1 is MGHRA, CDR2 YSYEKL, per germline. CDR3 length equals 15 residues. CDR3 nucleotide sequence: TGCGCCAGCAGCCAAGGGACAGCAACCATCTATGGCTACACCTTC. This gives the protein CASSQGTATIYGYTF.

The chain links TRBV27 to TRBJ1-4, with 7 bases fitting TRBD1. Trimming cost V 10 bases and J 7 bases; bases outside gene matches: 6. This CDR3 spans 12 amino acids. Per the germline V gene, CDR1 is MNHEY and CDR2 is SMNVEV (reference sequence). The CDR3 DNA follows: TGTGCCACCCGGCAGGGGGGTGAAAAACTGTTTTTT. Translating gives CATRQGGEKLFF.

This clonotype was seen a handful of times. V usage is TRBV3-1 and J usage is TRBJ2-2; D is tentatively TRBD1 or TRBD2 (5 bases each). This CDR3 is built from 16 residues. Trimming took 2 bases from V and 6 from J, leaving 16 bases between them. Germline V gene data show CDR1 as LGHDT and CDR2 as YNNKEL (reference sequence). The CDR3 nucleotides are TGTGCCAGCAGCCAAAGGAGACAGCGGAATCCCGGGGAGCTGTTTTTT. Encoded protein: CASSQRRQRNPGELFF.

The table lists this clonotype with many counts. This CDR3 reads CASTWGDYSNQPQHF. The CDR3 DNA is TGTGCCAGCACCTGGGGGGACTATAGCAATCAGCCCCAGCATTTT. The J gene is TRBJ1-5, the V gene TRBV7-2; D possibly corresponds to TRBD1 (5 bases). This CDR3 comprises 15 residues. Trimming stripped 7 bases from V and 0 bases from J, with 13 bases between. Looked up from germline, CDR1 is SGHTA and CDR2 is FQGNSA.

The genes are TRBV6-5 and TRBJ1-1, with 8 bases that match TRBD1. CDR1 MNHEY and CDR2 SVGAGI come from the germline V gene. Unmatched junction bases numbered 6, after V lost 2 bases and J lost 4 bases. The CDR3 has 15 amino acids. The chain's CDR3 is CASSYPGQGFTEAFF. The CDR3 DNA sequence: TGTGCCAGCAGTTACCCAGGACAGGGTTTCACTGAAGCTTTCTTT.

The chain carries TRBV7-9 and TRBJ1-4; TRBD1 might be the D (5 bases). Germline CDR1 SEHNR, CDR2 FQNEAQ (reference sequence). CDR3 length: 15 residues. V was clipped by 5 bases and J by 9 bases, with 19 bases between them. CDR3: CASSPVGTASQKLFF. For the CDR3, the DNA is TGTGCCAGCAGCCCAGTCGGGACTGCCTCGCAAAAACTGTTTTTT.

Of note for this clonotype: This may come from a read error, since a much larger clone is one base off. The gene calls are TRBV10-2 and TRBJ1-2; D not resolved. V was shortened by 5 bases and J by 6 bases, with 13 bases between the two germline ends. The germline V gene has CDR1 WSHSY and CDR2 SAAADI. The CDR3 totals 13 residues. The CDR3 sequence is CASSPTAWHGYTF. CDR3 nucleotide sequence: TGCGCCAGCAGTCCGACGGCGTGGCATGGCTACACCTTC.

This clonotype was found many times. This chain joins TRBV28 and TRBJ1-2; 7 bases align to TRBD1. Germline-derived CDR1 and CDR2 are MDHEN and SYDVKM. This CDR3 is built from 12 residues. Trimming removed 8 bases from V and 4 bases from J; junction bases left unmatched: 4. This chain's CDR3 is CASRDSPYGYTF. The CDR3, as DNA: TGTGCCAGCCGGGACAGTCCCTATGGCTACACCTTC.

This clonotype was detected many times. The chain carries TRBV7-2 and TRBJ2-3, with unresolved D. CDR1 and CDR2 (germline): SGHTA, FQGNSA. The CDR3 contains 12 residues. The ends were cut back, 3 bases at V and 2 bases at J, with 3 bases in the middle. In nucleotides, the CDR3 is TGTGCCAGCAGCTTCTACACAGATACGCAGTATTTT. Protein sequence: CASSFYTDTQYF. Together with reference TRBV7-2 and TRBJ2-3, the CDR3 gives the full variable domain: GAGVSQSPSNKVTEKGKDVELRCDPISGHTALYWYRQSLGQGLEFLIYFQGNSAPDKSGLPSDRFSAERTGGSVSTLTIQRTQQEDSAVYLCASSFYTDTQYFGPGTRLTVL.

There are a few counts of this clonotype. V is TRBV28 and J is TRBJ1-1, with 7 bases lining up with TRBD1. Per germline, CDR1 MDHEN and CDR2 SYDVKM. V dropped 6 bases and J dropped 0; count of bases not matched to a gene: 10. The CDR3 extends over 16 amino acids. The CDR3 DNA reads TGTGCCAGCAGCCTCCCGGGACAGAAGATGAACACTGAAGCTTTCTTT. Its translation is CASSLPGQKMNTEAFF. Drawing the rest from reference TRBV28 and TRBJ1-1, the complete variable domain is DVKVTQSSRYLVKRTGEKVFLECVQDMDHENMFWYRQDPGLGLRLIYFSYDVKMKEKGDIPEGYSVSREKKERFSLILESASTNQTSMYLCASSLPGQKMNTEAFFGQGTRLTVV.

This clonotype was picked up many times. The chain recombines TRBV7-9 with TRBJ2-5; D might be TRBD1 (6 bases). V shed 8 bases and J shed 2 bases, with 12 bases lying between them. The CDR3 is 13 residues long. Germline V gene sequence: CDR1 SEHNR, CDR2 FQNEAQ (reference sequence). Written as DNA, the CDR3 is TGTGCCAGCTCACTAGGGGGACAAGAGACCCAGTACTTC. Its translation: CASSLGGQETQYF.

The CDR3 protein is CASSSGTPITGELFF. Written as DNA, the CDR3 is TGTGCCAGCTCCTCCGGGACACCGATCACCGGGGAGCTGTTTTTT. The V call is TRBV12-3 or TRBV12-4, the J call TRBJ2-2; TRBD1 is a possible D gene (6 bases). Trimming cost V 8 bases and J 4 bases, with 17 bases left between them. The CDR3 runs to 15 residues.

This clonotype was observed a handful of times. CDR3 DNA: TGTGCCAGCAGTTTGAGACGTCAGACCTTCTACGAGCAGTACTTC. Encoded protein: CASSLRRQTFYEQYF. The chain has TRBV28 and TRBJ2-7; D not certain. Germline V gives CDR1 MDHEN, CDR2 SYDVKM. The CDR3 extends over 15 amino acids. Between the trimmed V and J ends, which lost 3 bases and 3 bases, there was a span of 15 bases.

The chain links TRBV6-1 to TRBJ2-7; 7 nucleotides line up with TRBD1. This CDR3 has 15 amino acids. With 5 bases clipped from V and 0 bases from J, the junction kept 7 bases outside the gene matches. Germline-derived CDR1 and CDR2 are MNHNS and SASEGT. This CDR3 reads CASSYRDSSSYEQYF. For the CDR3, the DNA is TGTGCCAGCAGTTATAGGGACAGTAGCTCCTACGAGCAGTACTTC.

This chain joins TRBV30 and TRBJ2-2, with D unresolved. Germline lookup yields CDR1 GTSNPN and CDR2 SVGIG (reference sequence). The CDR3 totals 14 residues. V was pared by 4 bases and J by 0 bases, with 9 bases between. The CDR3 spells CAWKIGPNTGELFF. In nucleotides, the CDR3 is TGTGCCTGGAAAATCGGACCGAACACCGGGGAGCTGTTTTTT.

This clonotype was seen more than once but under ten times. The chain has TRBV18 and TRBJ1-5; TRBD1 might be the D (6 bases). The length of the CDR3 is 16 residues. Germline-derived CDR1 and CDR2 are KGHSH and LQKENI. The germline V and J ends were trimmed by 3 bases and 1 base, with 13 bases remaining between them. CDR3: CASSPVGGLSNQPQHF. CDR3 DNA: TGTGCCAGCTCACCCGTCGGGGGCTTAAGCAATCAGCCCCAGCATTTT.

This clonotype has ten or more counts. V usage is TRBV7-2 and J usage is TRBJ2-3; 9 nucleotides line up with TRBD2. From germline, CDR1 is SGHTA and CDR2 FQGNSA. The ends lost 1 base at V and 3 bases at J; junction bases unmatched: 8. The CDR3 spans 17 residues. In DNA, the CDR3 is TGTGCCAGCAGCTTAGAGCCGGCGGGAGGGCCAACAGATACGCAGTATTTT. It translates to CASSLEPAGGPTDTQYF.

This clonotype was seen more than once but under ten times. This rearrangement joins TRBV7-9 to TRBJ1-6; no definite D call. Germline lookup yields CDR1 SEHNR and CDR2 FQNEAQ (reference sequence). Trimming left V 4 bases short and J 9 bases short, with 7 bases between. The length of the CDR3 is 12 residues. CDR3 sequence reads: CASSSIGSPLHF. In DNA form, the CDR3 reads TGTGCCAGCAGCTCTATCGGTTCACCCCTCCACTTT.

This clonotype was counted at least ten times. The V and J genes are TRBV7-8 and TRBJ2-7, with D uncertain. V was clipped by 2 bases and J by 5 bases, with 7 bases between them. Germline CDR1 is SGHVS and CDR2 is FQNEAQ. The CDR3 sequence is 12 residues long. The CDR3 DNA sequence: TGTGCCAGCAGCTTAATTACCAACGAGCAGTACTTC. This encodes CASSLITNEQYF.

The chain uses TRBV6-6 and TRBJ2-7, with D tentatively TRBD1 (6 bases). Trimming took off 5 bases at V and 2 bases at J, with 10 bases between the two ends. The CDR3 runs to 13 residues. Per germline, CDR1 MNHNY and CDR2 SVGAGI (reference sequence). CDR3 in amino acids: CASSRDKPYEQYF. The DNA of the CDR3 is TGTGCCAGCAGTAGGGACAAACCCTACGAGCAGTACTTC.

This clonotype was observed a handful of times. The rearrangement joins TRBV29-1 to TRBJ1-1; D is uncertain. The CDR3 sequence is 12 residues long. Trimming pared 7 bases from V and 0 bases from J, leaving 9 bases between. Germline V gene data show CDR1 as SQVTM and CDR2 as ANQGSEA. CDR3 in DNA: TGCAGCGGGGCACGCATGAACACTGAAGCTTTCTTT. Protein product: CSGARMNTEAFF. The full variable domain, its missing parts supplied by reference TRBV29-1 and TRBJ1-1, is SAVISQKPSRDICQRGTSLTIQCQVDSQVTMMFWYRQQPGQSLTLIATANQGSEATYESGFVIDKFPISRPNLTFSTLTVSNMSPEDSSIYLCSGARMNTEAFFGQGTRLTVV.

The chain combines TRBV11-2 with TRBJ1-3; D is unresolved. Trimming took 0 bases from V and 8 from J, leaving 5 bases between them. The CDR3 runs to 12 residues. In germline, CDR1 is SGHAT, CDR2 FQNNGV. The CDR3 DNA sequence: TGTGCCAGCAGCTTAGACGGTTACACCATATATTTT. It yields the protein CASSLDGYTIYF.